The TCR beta chain under discussion was sequenced for a study of CD8 T cells in Susac syndrome. cDNA came from roughly 0.53 to 1 ug RNA primed by random hexamers. One entry per CDR3 protein results from TCRdb running MiXCR on the immunoSEQ multiplex PCR reads. This table has around 180,000 distinct CDR3 sequences, roughly 92% appearing once. The study sequenced TCR beta in blood CD8+ and CD4+ T cells. There are 15 residues in the CDR3. The germline CDR1 and CDR2 sequences are SGHDN and FVKESK. V lost 0 bases to trimming and J lost 0 bases, with 8 bases between them. The TCR sequence derives from a human donor with multiple sclerosis. Material: CD4+ T cells from PBMCs. This sequence joins TRBV14 and TRBJ1-1; D call uncertain. Here the CDR3 reads CASSQDSRVNTEAFF. DNA of the CDR3: TGTGCCAGCAGCCAAGATAGTAGAGTGAACACTGAAGCTTTCTTT.